This T cell receptor beta chain was found in a study of cytomegalovirus exposure and HLA in healthy donors. Study summary: Unique TCRs numbering approximately 80 million, obtained from HLA-typed donors, made up an early data release. Study results and caveats: Through in vitro validation, three CMV-associated chains were shown to be specific for CMV antigens. Sequencing artifact likely explains a cluster of highly shared sequence variants.

V dropped 8 bases and J dropped 0; count of bases not matched to a gene: 10. Looked up from germline, CDR1 is SNHLY and CDR2 is FYNNEI. The CDR3 totals 17 residues. The PCR ran on 60 Vbeta and 13 Jbeta primers. The method was immunoSEQ multiplex PCR; TCRdb's version includes in-frame clones alone and lacks a portion of them. Here the sample spans 82,000 or so clones, 10% being singletons. About this clone itself: The antigen is unknown.

This clonotype was obtained from a man in his sixties in good health and CMV-seropositive. The chain joins TRBV2 to TRBJ2-7; 13 nucleotides align to TRBD2. Sequencing used PBMCs. CDR3 DNA sequence: TGTGCCAGCCAGACTAGCGGGAGGTCATCGAGCTCCTACGAGCAGTACTTC. Translation gives CASQTSGRSSSSYEQYF.